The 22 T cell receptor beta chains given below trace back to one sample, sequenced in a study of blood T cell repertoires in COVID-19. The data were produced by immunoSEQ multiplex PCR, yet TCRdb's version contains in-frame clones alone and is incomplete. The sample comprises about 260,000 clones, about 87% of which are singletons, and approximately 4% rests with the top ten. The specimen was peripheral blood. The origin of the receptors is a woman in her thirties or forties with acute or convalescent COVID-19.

The CDR3 protein is CASSLAGIQETQYF. The CDR3 nucleotides are TGTGCCAGCAGCCTAGCGGGGATTCAAGAGACCCAGTACTTC. The genes are TRBV2 and TRBJ2-5, with 9 bases aligning to TRBD2. After removal of 6 bases from V and 2 bases from J, the junction contained 4 bases not matched to a gene. The germline V gene has CDR1 SNHLY and CDR2 FYNNEI. The CDR3 sequence is 14 residues long.

The chain's CDR3 is CASSADYGTPYGYTF. CDR3 coding DNA: TGTGCCAGCAGCGCCGATTACGGGACTCCCTATGGCTACACCTTC. The chain recombines TRBV9 with TRBJ1-2; a weak D match, TRBD1 (5 bases). CDR1 and CDR2 from the germline V gene are SGDLS and YYNGEE. The V end lost 3 bases, the J end lost 4 bases, and 16 bases lay between the germline ends. This CDR3 contains 15 residues.

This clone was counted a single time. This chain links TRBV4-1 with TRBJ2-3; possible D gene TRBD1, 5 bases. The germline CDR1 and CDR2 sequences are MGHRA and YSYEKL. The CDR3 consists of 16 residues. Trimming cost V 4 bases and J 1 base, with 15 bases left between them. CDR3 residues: CASSLLVLRGTDTQYF. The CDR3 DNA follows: TGCGCCAGCAGCCTTTTAGTCCTCAGGGGCACAGATACGCAGTATTTT.

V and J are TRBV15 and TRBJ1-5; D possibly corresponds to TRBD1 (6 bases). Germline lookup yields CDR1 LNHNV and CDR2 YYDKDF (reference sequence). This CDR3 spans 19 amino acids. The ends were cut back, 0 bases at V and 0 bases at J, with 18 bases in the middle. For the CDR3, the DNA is TGTGCCACCAGCAGAGAGACAGGCGGACTCAAATTTAGCAATCAGCCCCAGCATTTT. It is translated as CATSRETGGLKFSNQPQHF.

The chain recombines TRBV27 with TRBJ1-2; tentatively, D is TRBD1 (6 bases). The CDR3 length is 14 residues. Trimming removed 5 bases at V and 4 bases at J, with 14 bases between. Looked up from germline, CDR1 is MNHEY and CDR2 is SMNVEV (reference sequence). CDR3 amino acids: CASSPSWDIYGYTF. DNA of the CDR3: TGTGCCAGCAGTCCGTCATGGGACATCTATGGCTACACCTTC.

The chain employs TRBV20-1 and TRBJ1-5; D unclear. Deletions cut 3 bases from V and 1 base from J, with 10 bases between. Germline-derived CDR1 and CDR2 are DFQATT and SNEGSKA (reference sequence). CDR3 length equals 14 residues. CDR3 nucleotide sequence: TGCAGTGCTAGTAGAGGGTCAAGCAATCAGCCCCAGCATTTT. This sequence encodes CSASRGSSNQPQHF.

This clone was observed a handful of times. CDR3 loop: CASSQDQGSNYGYTF. The CDR3 region has the DNA TGCGCCAGCAGCCAAGATCAGGGGTCAAACTATGGCTACACCTTC. V and J are TRBV4-1 and TRBJ1-2; tentatively, D is TRBD1 (6 bases). The germline V gene has CDR1 MGHRA and CDR2 YSYEKL. The CDR3 sequence is 15 residues long. V was clipped by 0 bases and J by 2 bases, with 10 bases between them.

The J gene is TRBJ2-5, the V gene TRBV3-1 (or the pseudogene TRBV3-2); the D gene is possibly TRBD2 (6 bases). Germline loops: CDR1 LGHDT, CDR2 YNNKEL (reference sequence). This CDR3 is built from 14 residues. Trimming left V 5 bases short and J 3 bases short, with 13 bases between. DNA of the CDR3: TGTGCCAGCAGCTTGGGGGAGGCCGAAGAGACCCAGTACTTC. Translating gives CASSLGEAEETQYF.

CDR3 in DNA: TGTGCCAGCAGCTTAGGGACAGAGACTAACTATGGCTACACCTTC. It is translated as CASSLGTETNYGYTF. V and J are TRBV7-2 and TRBJ1-2; tentative D call: TRBD1 (6 bases). Germline lookup yields CDR1 SGHTA and CDR2 FQGNSA. The V and J ends lost 1 base and 0 bases respectively, with 9 bases between them. The CDR3 consists of 15 residues.

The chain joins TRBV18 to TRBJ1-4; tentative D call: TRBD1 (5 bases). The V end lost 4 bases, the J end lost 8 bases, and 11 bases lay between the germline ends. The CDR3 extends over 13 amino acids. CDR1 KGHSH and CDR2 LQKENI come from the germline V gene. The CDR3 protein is CASSRSAGEKLFF. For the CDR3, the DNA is TGTGCCAGCTCACGATCTGCAGGGGAAAAACTGTTTTTT.

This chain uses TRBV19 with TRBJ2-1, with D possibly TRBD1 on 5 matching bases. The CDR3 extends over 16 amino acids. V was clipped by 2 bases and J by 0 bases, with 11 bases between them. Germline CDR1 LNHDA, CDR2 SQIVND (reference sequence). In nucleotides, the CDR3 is TGTGCCAGTAGTATAATCAGGGCCAGCTCCTACAATGAGCAGTTCTTC. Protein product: CASSIIRASSYNEQFF. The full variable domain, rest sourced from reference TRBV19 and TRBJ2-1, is DGGITQSPKYLFRKEGQNVTLSCEQNLNHDAMYWYRQDPGQGLRLIYYSQIVNDFQKGDIAEGYSVSREKKESFPLTVTSAQKNPTAFYLCASSIIRASSYNEQFFGPGTRLTVL.

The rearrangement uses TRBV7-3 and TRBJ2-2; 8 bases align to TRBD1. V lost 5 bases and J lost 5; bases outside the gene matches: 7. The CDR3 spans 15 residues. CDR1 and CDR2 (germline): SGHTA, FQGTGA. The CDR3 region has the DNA TGTGCCAGCAGCCTTCAGGGGGCTCGGACCGGGGAGCTGTTTTTT. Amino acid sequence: CASSLQGARTGELFF.

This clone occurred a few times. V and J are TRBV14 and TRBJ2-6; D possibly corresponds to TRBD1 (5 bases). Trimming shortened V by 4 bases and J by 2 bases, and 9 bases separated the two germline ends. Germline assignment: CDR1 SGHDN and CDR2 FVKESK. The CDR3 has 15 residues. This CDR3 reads CASSPQGTGANVLTF. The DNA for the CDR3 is TGTGCCAGCAGCCCCCAGGGTACTGGGGCCAACGTCCTGACTTTC.

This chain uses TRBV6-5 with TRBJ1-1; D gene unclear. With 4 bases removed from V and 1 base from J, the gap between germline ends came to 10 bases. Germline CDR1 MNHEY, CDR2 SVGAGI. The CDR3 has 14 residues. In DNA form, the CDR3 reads TGTGCCAGCAGTTCCCAGCCGGGGAACACTGAAGCTTTCTTT. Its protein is CASSSQPGNTEAFF.

CDR3 sequence reads: CAKQGVAGMRTEAFF. The CDR3 nucleotides read TGTGCCAAGCAAGGGGTAGCAGGGATGAGAACTGAAGCTTTCTTT. The chain combines TRBV2 with TRBJ1-1; perhaps TRBD1 as D (5 bases). Trimming shortened V by 10 bases and J by 5 bases, and 23 bases separated the two germline ends. Germline-derived CDR1 and CDR2 are SNHLY and FYNNEI. The CDR3 length is 15 residues. The whole variable domain, filled in from reference TRBV2 and TRBJ1-1, reads EPEVTQTPSHQVTQMGQEVILRCVPISNHLYFYWYRQILGQKVEFLVSFYNNEISEKSEIFDDQFSVERPDGSNFTLKIRSTKLEDSAMYFCAKQGVAGMRTEAFFGQGTRLTVV.

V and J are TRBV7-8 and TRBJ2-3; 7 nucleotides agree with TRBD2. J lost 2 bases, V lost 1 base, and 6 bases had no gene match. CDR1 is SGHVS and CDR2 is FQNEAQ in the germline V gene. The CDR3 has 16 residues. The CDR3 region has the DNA TGTGCCAGCAGCTTAGACGAGACTAGCTTCACAGATACGCAGTATTTT. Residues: CASSLDETSFTDTQYF.

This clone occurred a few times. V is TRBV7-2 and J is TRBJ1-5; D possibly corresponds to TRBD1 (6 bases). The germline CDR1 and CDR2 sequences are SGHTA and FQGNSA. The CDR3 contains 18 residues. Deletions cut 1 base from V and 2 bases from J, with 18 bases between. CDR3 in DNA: TGTGCCAGCAGCTTAGTTCCTGAGGACAGAGGGGGCAATCAGCCCCAGCATTTT. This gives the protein CASSLVPEDRGGNQPQHF.

The CDR3, as DNA: TGTGCCAGCAGGGGGGGCGGGGGAAGGTGGCAGCCCCAGCATTTT. Its translation is CASRGGGGRWQPQHF. The V and J genes are TRBV25-1 and TRBJ1-5; perhaps TRBD1 as D (6 bases). In germline, CDR1 is MGHDK, CDR2 SYGVNS. Trimming stripped 6 bases from V and 7 bases from J, with 19 bases between. The length of the CDR3 is 15 residues.

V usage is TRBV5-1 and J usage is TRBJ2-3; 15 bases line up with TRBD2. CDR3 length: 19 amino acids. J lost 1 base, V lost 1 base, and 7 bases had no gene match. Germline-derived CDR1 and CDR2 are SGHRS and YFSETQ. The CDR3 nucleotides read TGCGCCAGCAGCTTGTGGGGACTAGCGGGGGGTACCCGCACAGATACGCAGTATTTT. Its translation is CASSLWGLAGGTRTDTQYF.

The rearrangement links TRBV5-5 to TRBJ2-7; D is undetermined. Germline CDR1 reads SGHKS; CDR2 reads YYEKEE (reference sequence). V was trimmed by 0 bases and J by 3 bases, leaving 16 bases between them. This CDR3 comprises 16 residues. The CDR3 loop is CASSLAASPKNYEQYV. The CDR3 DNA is TGTGCCAGCAGCTTGGCAGCGTCTCCGAAAAACTACGAGCAGTACGTC.

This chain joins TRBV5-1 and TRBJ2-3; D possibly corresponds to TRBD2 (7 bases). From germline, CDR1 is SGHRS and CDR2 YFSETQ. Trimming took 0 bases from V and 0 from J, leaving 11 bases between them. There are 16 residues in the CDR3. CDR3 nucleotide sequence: TGCGCCAGCAGCTTGGGCGGGGGCGGTAGCACAGATACGCAGTATTTT. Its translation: CASSLGGGGSTDTQYF. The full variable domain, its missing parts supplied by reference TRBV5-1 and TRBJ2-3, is KAGVTQTPRYLIKTRGQQVTLSCSPISGHRSVSWYQQTPGQGLQFLFEYFSETQRNKGNFPGRFSGRQFSNSRSEMNVSTLELGDSALYLCASSLGGGGSTDTQYFGPGTRLTVL.

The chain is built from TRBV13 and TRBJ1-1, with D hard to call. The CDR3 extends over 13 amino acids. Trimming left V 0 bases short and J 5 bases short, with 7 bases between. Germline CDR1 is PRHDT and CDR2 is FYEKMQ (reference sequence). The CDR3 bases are TGTGCCAGCAGCTTAGGTAGGCGGACTGAAGCTTTCTTT. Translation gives CASSLGRRTEAFF. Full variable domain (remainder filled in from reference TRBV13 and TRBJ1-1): AAGVIQSPRHLIKEKRETATLKCYPIPRHDTVYWYQQGPGQDPQFLISFYEKMQSDKGSIPDRFSAQQFSDYHSELNMSSLELGDSALYFCASSLGRRTEAFFGQGTRLTVV.